These 6 T cell receptor beta chains were sequenced from one sample in a study of T cell repertoires in breast cancer. The expanded emulsion RT-PCR method captured paired alpha and beta chains from CD8+ T cells. A second nested PCR with blocking oligonucleotides suppressed unpaired genes. TCRdb reprocessed the emulsion pairing reads via MiXCR and lists one record per CDR3 protein. Of roughly 40,000 distinct CDR3 sequences listed, 35% to 50% are singletons. Sequenced: CD8+ T cells. The source is a pool of human donors with breast cancer or a healthy control (not recorded which).

This clonotype was observed a handful of times. The gene calls are TRBV20-1 and TRBJ2-7, with a possible D match to TRBD2 (6 bases). Trimming pared 6 bases from V and 2 bases from J, leaving 14 bases between. The CDR3 spans 13 residues. The germline CDR1 and CDR2 sequences are DFQATT and SNEGSKA (reference sequence). The CDR3 loop is CSASGSQAYEQYF. The CDR3 nucleotides are TGCAGTGCGTCCGGGAGCCAAGCCTACGAGCAGTACTTC.

This clonotype was counted a few times. The J gene is TRBJ1-1, the V gene TRBV6-2 or TRBV6-3; a possible D gene is TRBD1 (6 bases). The germline V and J ends were trimmed by 3 bases and 5 bases, with 19 bases remaining between them. The CDR3 spans 16 residues. Germline V lookup: CDR1 MNHEY, CDR2 SVGEGT. Here the CDR3 DNA reads TGTGCCAGCAGTTATTCCCGGTCTGGGGGCGAGACTGAAGCTTTCTTT. Amino acid sequence: CASSYSRSGGETEAFF.

This rearrangement joins TRBV7-2 to TRBJ2-7; no definite D call. The CDR3 is 11 residues long. Germline CDR1 reads SGHTA; CDR2 reads FQGNSA. Deletions cut 5 bases from V and 6 bases from J, with 8 bases between. CDR3 region: CASSPLAEQYF. CDR3 nucleotide sequence: TGTGCCAGCAGCCCCCTGGCCGAGCAGTACTTC.

Notes on this clonotype: A much larger clone sits a single nucleotide away, making a read error possible. The rearrangement links TRBV6-5 to TRBJ2-1; 7 bases map to TRBD1. Germline-derived CDR1 and CDR2 are MNHEY and SVGAGI. Trimming removed 7 bases from V and 9 bases from J; junction bases left unmatched: 15. The CDR3 sequence is 15 residues long. CDR3: CASNMGTAPDSEQFF. The CDR3, as DNA: TGTGCCAGCAATATGGGGACAGCCCCTGACAGTGAGCAGTTCTTC.

The V and J genes are TRBV5-4 and TRBJ1-3; possibly TRBD1 for D (5 bases). The CDR3 sequence is 16 residues long. V was clipped by 4 bases and J by 3 bases, with 17 bases between them. Per germline, CDR1 SGHNT and CDR2 YYREEE (reference sequence). The CDR3, as DNA: TGTGCCAGCAGCCCGGGCCCTCAGGGTCGTGGAAACACCATATATTTT. This sequence encodes CASSPGPQGRGNTIYF.

The chain couples TRBV20-1 to TRBJ2-5; D may be TRBD2 (5 bases). The CDR3 has 15 residues. The germline V gene has CDR1 DFQATT and CDR2 SNEGSKA (reference sequence). The V end was cut by 0 bases, the J end by 7 bases, with 18 bases between. This CDR3 is CSARDQEVPGGTQYF. The DNA for the CDR3 is TGCAGTGCTAGAGATCAGGAGGTCCCAGGTGGGACCCAGTACTTC.